This T cell receptor (beta chain) comes out of a study of cytomegalovirus exposure and HLA in healthy donors. TCRdb keeps only in-frame clones here, not all; method: immunoSEQ multiplex PCR. This table holds about 160,000 clones, about 88% found once. Trimming shortened V by 4 bases and J by 4 bases, and 21 bases separated the two germline ends. The CDR3 contains 17 residues. Germline CDR1 is SGHTS and CDR2 is YDEGEE. The chain recombines TRBV5-8 with TRBJ1-5; no clear D gene. The source of this sequence is a man between 18 and 35 years old in good health and CMV-seronegative. Source material: PBMCs. The chain's CDR3 is CASSTPTPGRANQPQHF. CDR3 nucleotides: TGTGCCAGCAGCACGCCGACCCCGGGGAGGGCGAATCAGCCCCAGCATTTT.